These 8 T cell receptor beta chains came from one sample sequenced in a study of CD8+ T cells in alopecia areata. RNA, once extracted, was reverse transcribed into cDNA for use as the sequencing template. The data were produced by immunoSEQ multiplex PCR, yet TCRdb's version contains in-frame clones alone and is incomplete. Of about 160,000 clones listed, about three fifths are singletons. Treatment specified: oral pan-JAK inhibitor, 5-10 mg twice daily. Sequences were derived from CD4+ T cells sorted from blood, sampled at week 4, from a patient treated with tofacitinib. The receptors stem from a human donor with alopecia areata.

V and J are TRBV6-1 and TRBJ1-5; D not certain. Trimming took off 4 bases at V and 7 bases at J, with 17 bases between the two ends. The CDR3 length is 15 residues. Per the germline V gene, CDR1 is MNHNS and CDR2 is SASEGT. CDR3 sequence: CASSGEVMRRQPQHF. The CDR3 DNA is TGTGCCAGCAGTGGGGAGGTCATGAGGAGGCAGCCCCAGCATTTT.

V usage is TRBV6-1 and J usage is TRBJ1-5, with 8 bases identical to TRBD1. The CDR3 has 16 amino acids. J lost 2 bases, V lost 3 bases, and 6 bases had no gene match. Germline values: CDR1 MNHNS, CDR2 SASEGT. This CDR3 is CASSDRGRVGNQPQHF. The CDR3, as DNA: TGTGCCAGCAGTGACAGGGGGCGGGTTGGCAATCAGCCCCAGCATTTT.

The chain joins TRBV11-2 to TRBJ2-7, with 9 positions matching TRBD2. The length of the CDR3 is 14 residues. Germline CDR1 and CDR2: SGHAT and FQNNGV. The V gene end was trimmed by 6 bases and the J gene end by 6 bases; junction bases not matched to a gene: 9. This chain's CDR3 is CASRRGGTSSEQYF. The CDR3 DNA reads TGTGCCAGCAGACGAGGGGGGACTAGCTCCGAGCAGTACTTC.

The V call is TRBV7-2, the J call TRBJ1-6; no clear D gene. V shed 0 bases and J shed 0 bases, with 12 bases lying between them. CDR3 length: 18 amino acids. The germline CDR1 and CDR2 sequences are SGHTA and FQGNSA. CDR3 in amino acids: CASSLAAGGSSYNSPLHF. CDR3 nucleotides: TGTGCCAGCAGCTTAGCTGCTGGAGGGAGCTCCTATAATTCACCCCTCCACTTT. Looking up the rest from reference TRBV7-2 and TRBJ1-6 gives the full variable domain: GAGVSQSPSNKVTEKGKDVELRCDPISGHTALYWYRQSLGQGLEFLIYFQGNSAPDKSGLPSDRFSAERTGGSVSTLTIQRTQQEDSAVYLCASSLAAGGSSYNSPLHFGNGTRLTVT.

V gene TRBV25-1 combines with J gene TRBJ1-1; possible D gene TRBD1, 6 bases. Trimming took 5 bases from V and 7 from J, leaving 8 bases between them. The CDR3 length is 11 residues. Germline CDR1 reads MGHDK; CDR2 reads SYGVNS. The CDR3 loop is CASSWDIEAFF. The CDR3, as DNA: TGTGCCAGCAGTTGGGACATTGAAGCTTTCTTT.

The chain combines TRBV30 with TRBJ2-3; the D gene is possibly TRBD2 (5 bases). From germline, CDR1 is GTSNPN and CDR2 SVGIG (reference sequence). Deletions cut 1 base from V and 0 bases from J, with 11 bases between. This CDR3 region has 15 residues. DNA for the CDR3: TGTGCCTGGAGTGCCCAGCGGACTAGCACAGATACGCAGTATTTT. As protein: CAWSAQRTSTDTQYF.

The rearrangement joins TRBV6-1 to TRBJ1-2, with a tentative D call TRBD1 (5 bases). The length of the CDR3 is 15 residues. Germline V gives CDR1 MNHNS, CDR2 SASEGT. V lost 2 bases and J 1 base, leaving 11 bases between the germline ends. CDR3 residues: CASSEQGRGNYGYTF. The DNA of the CDR3 is TGTGCCAGCAGTGAACAGGGAAGGGGTAACTATGGCTACACCTTC.

The chain joins TRBV29-1 to TRBJ1-2; possible D gene TRBD1, 5 bases. The CDR3 contains 12 residues. The V gene's germline CDR1 is SQVTM and CDR2 ANQGSEA. With 6 bases removed from V and 2 bases from J, the gap between germline ends came to 10 bases. The CDR3 spells CSVSGTNYGYTF. The CDR3, as DNA: TGCAGCGTCTCCGGGACCAACTATGGCTACACCTTC.